These 5 T cell receptor beta chains were all obtained from the same sample, sequenced in a study of blood T cell repertoires in COVID-19. Sequencing was performed with immunoSEQ multiplex PCR; in TCRdb, only in-frame clones are kept and a portion is missing. Of about 170,000 clones in the sample, over 75% were seen once. Sequencing was carried out using peripheral blood. These receptors all come from an older man with acute or convalescent COVID-19.

The chain employs TRBV2 and TRBJ1-2; 8 bases fit TRBD1. This CDR3 is built from 14 residues. Germline V gene lookup returns CDR1 SNHLY and CDR2 FYNNEI. J gave up 7 bases and V 1 base, and 5 bases lay outside the gene matches. CDR3 nucleotide sequence: TGTGCCAGCAGTGAAGAATGGACAGGGTTTGGCTACACCTTC. This encodes CASSEEWTGFGYTF.

This chain joins TRBV7-3 and TRBJ2-1; TRBD2 matches 10 bases. CDR1 SGHTA and CDR2 FQGTGA come from the germline V gene. Trimming cost V 1 base and J 7 bases; bases outside gene matches: 4. The CDR3 length is 15 residues. Written as DNA, the CDR3 is TGTGCCAGCAGCTTAATCCTAGCGGGAGCTAATGAGCAGTTCTTC. Protein: CASSLILAGANEQFF.

The rearrangement joins TRBV7-6 to TRBJ2-5, with TRBD2 matching over 9 bases. V gave up 3 bases and J gave up 9 bases; unmatched junction bases: 17. CDR3 length: 17 amino acids. Germline V gene lookup returns CDR1 SGHVS and CDR2 FNYEAQ. As DNA, the CDR3 is TGTGCCAGCAGCTTCGGGCACCGCGGGGGGGGAAGGGCGGCCCAGTACTTC. Translation: CASSFGHRGGGRAAQYF.

The gene calls are TRBV6-6 and TRBJ1-2; TRBD1 matches at 9 bases. CDR3 length: 16 residues. Germline V lookup: CDR1 MNHNY, CDR2 SVGAGI (reference sequence). The V and J ends lost 0 bases and 8 bases, in that order; junction bases with no gene match: 10. The CDR3 protein is CASSYSRGQGSLGYTF. Written as DNA, the CDR3 is TGTGCCAGCAGTTACTCGAGAGGACAGGGGTCTTTGGGCTACACCTTC.

The V and J genes are TRBV5-4 and TRBJ2-1; D gene unclear. Trimming took off 0 bases at V and 8 bases at J, with 12 bases between the two ends. CDR3 size: 14 residues. Germline V lookup: CDR1 SGHNT, CDR2 YYREEE (reference sequence). The CDR3 DNA reads TGTGCCAGCAGCTTGGGGGCAGTGTCGGATGAGCAGTTCTTC. Translated, it gives CASSLGAVSDEQFF.